The T cell receptor beta chain described here comes from a study of early T cells in non-severe SARS-CoV-2 infection. About the study: Sequencing used unsorted whole-blood bulk RNA, so chains lack pairing. Points from the study as a whole: Matching results from VDJdb favored anti-spike CD8 responses, leaving private and CD4 specificities undetected.

On this clonotype: Its antigen is not identified. One end of the junction fails to match germline, which may point to a read error.

Individual cDNA molecules were tagged with unique molecular identifiers, the study reported. MiXCR, run by TCRdb on the 5' RACE reads, gives a single entry per CDR3 protein. In the table there are 80,000 to 100,000 distinct CDR3 sequences, more than 9% of which are singletons. CDR3 length: 16 amino acids. The germline V gene encodes CDR1 SGHRS and CDR2 YFSETQ. Sequenced sample: whole blood. The chain employs TRBV5-1 and TRBJ2-7, with D possibly TRBD2 on 5 matching bases. The TCR was taken from an adult who was a healthcare worker with PCR-confirmed SARS-CoV-2 infection or an uninfected control (not recorded which). The chain's CDR3 is CASSSYPRGSAYEQHF. As DNA, the CDR3 is TGCGCCAGCAGCTCCTACCCTAGAGGGTCGGCCTACGAGCAGCACTTC.